This TCR beta chain was captured by sequencing in a study of cytomegalovirus exposure and HLA in healthy donors. Background on the study: Roughly 180 million T cells yielded some 100 million unique TCR beta sequences, as an earlier analysis found. General observations from the study: Earlier results showed most TCR beta V segments being productive about 87% or about 30% of the time.

In nominal health when sampled, donors likely had unrecorded immune exposures nonetheless. V lost 4 bases, J lost 4 bases, and 3 bases stayed unmatched. The CDR3 has 13 residues. Germline V lookup: CDR1 MNHEY, CDR2 SMNVEV (reference sequence). A word on this clone: Its antigen remains unidentified.

The PCR contained 60 Vbeta and 13 Jbeta primers. Only in-frame clones appear in the TCRdb table, and some are missing; sequencing was by immunoSEQ multiplex PCR. The specimen's table records about 190,000 clones. The genes are TRBV27 and TRBJ1-2; TRBD1 matches 7 bases. The receptor's source is a man under 40 in good health and CMV-seronegative. The source material was PBMCs. CDR3 bases: TGTGCCAGCAGTTACCGGGACAGCTATGGCTACACCTTC. It translates to CASSYRDSYGYTF.